Listed here is a single TCR beta chain. The data originate from a study of blood T cells in healthy people across ages. Germline values: CDR1 SGHTA, CDR2 FQGTGA. V was trimmed by 4 bases and J by 4 bases, leaving 14 bases between them. There are 15 residues in the CDR3. PCR was performed a second time for 7 to 11 cycles using a sample-barcoded 5' primer and a J-beta primer mix. TCRdb called the 5' RACE reads again in MiXCR, with one record for every CDR3 protein. Counted here are nearly 800,000 distinct CDR3 sequences, 20% to 25% occurring once; the ten biggest clones make up approximately 3.7%. This sample was also put to use in a study of T cells of mothers and their children.

The chain combines TRBV7-3 with TRBJ2-1; possible D gene TRBD2, 5 bases. The source is a boy aged 5-17 years in good health. What was sequenced was blood. CDR3: CASSSGLPEYNEQFF. CDR3 DNA: TGTGCCAGCAGCTCTGGACTCCCCGAGTACAATGAGCAGTTCTTC.